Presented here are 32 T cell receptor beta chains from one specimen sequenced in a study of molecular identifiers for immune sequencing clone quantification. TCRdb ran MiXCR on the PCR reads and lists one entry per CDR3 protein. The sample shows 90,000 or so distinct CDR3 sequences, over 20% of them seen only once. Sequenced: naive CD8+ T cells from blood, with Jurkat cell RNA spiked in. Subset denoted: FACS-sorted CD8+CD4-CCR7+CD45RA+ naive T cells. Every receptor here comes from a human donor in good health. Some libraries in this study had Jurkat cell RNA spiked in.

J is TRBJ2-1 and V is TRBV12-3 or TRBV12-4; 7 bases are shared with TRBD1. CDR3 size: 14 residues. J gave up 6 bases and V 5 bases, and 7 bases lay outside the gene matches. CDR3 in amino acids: CASSTWTGLNEQFF. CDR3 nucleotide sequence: TGTGCCAGCAGTACCTGGACAGGACTCAATGAGCAGTTCTTC.

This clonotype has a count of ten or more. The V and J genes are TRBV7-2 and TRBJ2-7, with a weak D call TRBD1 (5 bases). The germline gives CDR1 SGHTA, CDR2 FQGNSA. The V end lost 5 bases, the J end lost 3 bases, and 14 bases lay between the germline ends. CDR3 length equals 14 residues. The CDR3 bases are TGTGCCAGCAGCCCGTCCCCAGGGTACTACGAGCAGTACTTC. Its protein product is CASSPSPGYYEQYF.

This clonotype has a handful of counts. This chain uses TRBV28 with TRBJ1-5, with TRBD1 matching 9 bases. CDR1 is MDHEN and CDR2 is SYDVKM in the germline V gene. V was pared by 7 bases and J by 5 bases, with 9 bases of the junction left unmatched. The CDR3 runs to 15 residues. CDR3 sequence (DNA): TGTGCCAGCACCCACCCCACAGGGGGCTATCAGCCCCAGCATTTT. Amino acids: CASTHPTGGYQPQHF.

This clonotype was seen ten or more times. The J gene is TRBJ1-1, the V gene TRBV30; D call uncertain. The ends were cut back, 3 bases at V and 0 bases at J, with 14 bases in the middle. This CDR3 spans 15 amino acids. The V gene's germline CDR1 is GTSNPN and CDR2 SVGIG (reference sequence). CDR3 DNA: TGTGCCTGGAGCTTCATGGTGTCGGTGAACACTGAAGCTTTCTTT. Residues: CAWSFMVSVNTEAFF.

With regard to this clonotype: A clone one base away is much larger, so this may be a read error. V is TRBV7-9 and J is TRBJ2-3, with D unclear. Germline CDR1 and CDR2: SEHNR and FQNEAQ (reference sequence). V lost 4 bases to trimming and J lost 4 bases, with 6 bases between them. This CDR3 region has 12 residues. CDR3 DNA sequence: TGTGCCAGCAGCTCCCGTCCAGATACGCAGTATTTT. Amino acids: CASSSRPDTQYF.

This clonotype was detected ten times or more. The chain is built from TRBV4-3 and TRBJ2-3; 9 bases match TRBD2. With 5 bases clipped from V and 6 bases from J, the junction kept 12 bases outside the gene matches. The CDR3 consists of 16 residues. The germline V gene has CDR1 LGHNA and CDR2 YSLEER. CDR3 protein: CASSKGASGVGDTQYF. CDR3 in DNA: TGCGCCAGCAGCAAAGGGGCTAGCGGGGTTGGGGATACGCAGTATTTT.

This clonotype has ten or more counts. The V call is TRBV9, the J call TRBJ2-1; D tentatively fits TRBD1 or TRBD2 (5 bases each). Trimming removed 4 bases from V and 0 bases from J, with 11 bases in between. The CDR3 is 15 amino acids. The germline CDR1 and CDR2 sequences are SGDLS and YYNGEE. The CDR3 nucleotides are TGTGCCAGCAGCCTGGGGACCAGCTCCTACAATGAGCAGTTCTTC. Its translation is CASSLGTSSYNEQFF. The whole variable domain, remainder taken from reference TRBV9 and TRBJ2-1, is DSGVTQTPKHLITATGQRVTLRCSPRSGDLSVYWYQQSLDQGLQFLIQYYNGEERAKGNILERFSAQQFPDLHSELNLSSLELGDSALYFCASSLGTSSYNEQFFGPGTRLTVL.

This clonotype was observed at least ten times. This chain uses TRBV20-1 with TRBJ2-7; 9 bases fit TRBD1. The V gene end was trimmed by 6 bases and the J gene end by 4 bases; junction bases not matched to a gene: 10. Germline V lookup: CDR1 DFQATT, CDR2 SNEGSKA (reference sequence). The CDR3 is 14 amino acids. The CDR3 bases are TGCAGTGCCAAACCCGGGACAGGGTGGTACGAGCAGTACTTC. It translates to CSAKPGTGWYEQYF.

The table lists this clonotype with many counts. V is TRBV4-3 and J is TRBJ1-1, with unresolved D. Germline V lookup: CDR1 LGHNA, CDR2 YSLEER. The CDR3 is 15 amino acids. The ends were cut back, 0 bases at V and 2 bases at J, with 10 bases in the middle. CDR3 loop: CASSQDRFGNTEAFF. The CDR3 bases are TGCGCCAGCAGCCAAGATAGGTTCGGAAACACTGAAGCTTTCTTT.

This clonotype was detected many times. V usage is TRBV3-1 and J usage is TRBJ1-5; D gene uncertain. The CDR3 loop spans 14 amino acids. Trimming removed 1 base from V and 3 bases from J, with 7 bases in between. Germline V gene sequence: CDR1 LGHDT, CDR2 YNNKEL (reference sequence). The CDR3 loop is CASSQGPDNQPQHF. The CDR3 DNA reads TGTGCCAGCAGCCAAGGGCCTGACAATCAGCCCCAGCATTTT.

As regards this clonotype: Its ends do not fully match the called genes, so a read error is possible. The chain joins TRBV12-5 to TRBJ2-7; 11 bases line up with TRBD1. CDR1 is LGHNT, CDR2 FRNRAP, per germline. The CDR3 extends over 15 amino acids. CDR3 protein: CASDQGQGVSYEQCF. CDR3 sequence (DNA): TGTGCTAGTGATCAGGGACAGGGGGTCTCCTACGAGCAGTGCTTC.

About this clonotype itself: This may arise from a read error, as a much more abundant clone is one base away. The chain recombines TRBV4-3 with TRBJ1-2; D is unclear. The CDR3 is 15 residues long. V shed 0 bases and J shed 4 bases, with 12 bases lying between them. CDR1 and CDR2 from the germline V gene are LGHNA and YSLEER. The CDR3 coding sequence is TGCGCCAGCAGCCAAGATTACGGGGTAGTCTATGGCTACACCTTC. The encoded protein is CASSQDYGVVYGYTF.

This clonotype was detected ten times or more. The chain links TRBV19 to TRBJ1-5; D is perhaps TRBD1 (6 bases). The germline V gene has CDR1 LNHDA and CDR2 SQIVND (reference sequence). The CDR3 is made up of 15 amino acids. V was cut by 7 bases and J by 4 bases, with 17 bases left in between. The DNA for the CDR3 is TGTGCCAGTAACTCCGGGACACGTGGAAATCAGCCCCAGCATTTT. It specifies CASNSGTRGNQPQHF.

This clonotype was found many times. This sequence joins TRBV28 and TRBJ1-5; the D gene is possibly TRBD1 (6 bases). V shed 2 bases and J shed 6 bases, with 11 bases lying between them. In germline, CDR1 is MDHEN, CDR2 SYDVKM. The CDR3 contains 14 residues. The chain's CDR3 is CASSLTGAGQPQHF. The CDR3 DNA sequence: TGTGCCAGCAGTTTAACGGGGGCCGGTCAGCCCCAGCATTTT.

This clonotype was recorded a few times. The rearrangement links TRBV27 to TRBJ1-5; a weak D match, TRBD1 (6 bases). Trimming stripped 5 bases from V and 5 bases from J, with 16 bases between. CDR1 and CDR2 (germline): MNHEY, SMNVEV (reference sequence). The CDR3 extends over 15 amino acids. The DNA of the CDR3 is TGTGCCAGCAGTCCGCGTGGGGGCAACCATCAGCCCCAGCATTTT. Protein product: CASSPRGGNHQPQHF.

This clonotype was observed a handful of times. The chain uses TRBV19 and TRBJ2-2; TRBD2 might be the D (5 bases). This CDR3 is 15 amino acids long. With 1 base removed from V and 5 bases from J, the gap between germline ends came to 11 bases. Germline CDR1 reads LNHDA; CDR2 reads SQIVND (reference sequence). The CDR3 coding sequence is TGTGCCAGTAGTATAGGCCAACGGGGAACCGGGGAGCTGTTTTTT. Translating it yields CASSIGQRGTGELFF. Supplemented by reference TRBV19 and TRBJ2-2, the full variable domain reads DGGITQSPKYLFRKEGQNVTLSCEQNLNHDAMYWYRQDPGQGLRLIYYSQIVNDFQKGDIAEGYSVSREKKESFPLTVTSAQKNPTAFYLCASSIGQRGTGELFFGEGSRLTVL.

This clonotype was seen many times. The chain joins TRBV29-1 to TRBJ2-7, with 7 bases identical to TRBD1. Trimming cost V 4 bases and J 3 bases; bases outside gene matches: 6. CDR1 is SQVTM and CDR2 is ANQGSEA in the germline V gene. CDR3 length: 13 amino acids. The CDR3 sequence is CSVVRSGGYEQYF. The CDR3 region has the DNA TGCAGCGTTGTGCGGTCAGGGGGCTACGAGCAGTACTTC.

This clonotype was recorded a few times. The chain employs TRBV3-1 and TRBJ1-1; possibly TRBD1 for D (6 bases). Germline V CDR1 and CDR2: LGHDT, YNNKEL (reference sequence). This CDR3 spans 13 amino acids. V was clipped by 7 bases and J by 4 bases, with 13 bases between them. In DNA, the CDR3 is TGTGCCAGCACCTTTACAGGGCTCACTGAAGCTTTCTTT. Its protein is CASTFTGLTEAFF.

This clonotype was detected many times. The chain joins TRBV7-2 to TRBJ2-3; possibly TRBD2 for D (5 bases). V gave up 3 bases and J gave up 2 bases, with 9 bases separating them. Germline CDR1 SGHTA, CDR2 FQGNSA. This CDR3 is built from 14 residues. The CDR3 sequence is CASSLDSLTDTQYF. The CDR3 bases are TGTGCCAGCAGCTTGGACTCGCTCACAGATACGCAGTATTTT.

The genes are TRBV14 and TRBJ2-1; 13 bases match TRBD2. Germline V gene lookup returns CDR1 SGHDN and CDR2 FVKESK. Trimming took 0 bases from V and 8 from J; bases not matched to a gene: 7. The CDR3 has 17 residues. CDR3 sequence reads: CASSQDGTSGMLYEQFF. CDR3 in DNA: TGTGCCAGCAGCCAAGATGGGACTAGCGGGATGCTCTATGAGCAGTTCTTC.

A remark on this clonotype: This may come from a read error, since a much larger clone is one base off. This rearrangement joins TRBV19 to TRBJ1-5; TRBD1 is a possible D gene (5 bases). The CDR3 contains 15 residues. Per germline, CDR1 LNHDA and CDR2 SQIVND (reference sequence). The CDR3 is CASSWGTRSNRPQHF. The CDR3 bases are TGTGCCAGTAGTTGGGGGACTAGGAGCAATCGGCCCCAGCATTTT. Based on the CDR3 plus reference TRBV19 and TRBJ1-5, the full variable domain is DGGITQSPKYLFRKEGQNVTLSCEQNLNHDAMYWYRQDPGQGLRLIYYSQIVNDFQKGDIAEGYSVSREKKESFPLTVTSAQKNPTAFYLCASSWGTRSNRPQHFGDGTRLSIL.

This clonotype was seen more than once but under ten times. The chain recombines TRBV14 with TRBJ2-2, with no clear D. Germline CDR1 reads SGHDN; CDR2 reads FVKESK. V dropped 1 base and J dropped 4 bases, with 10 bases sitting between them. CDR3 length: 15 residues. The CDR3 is CASSQVLSLTGELFF. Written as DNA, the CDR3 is TGTGCCAGCAGCCAAGTCCTGTCGCTCACCGGGGAGCTGTTTTTT. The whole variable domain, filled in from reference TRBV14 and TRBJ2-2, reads EAGVTQFPSHSVIEKGQTVTLRCDPISGHDNLYWYRRVMGKEIKFLLHFVKESKQDESGMPNNRFLAERTGGTYSTLKVQPAELEDSGVYFCASSQVLSLTGELFFGEGSRLTVL.

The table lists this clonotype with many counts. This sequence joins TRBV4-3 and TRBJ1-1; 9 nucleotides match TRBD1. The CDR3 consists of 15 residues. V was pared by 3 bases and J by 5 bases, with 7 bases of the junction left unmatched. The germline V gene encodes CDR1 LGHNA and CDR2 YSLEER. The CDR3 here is CASSQAQGAGTEAFF. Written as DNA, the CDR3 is TGCGCCAGCAGCCAGGCACAGGGGGCAGGGACTGAAGCTTTCTTT.

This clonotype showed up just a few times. CDR3 sequence (DNA): TGTGCCAGCAGCTCCAAACCGGGACCTTCACCCCTCCACTTT. It yields the protein CASSSKPGPSPLHF. The J gene is TRBJ1-6, the V gene TRBV11-2, with D maybe TRBD1 (5 bases). CDR3 length equals 14 residues. The V and J ends lost 4 bases and 9 bases respectively, with 13 bases between them. Germline V gene sequence: CDR1 SGHAT, CDR2 FQNNGV.

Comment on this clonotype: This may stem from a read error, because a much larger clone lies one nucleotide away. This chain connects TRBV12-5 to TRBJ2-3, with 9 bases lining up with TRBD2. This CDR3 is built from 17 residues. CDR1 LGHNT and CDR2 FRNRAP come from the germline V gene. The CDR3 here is CASGLGIAGVGTDAQYF. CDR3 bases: TGTGCTAGTGGTTTGGGAATAGCGGGGGTTGGCACAGATGCGCAGTATTTT.

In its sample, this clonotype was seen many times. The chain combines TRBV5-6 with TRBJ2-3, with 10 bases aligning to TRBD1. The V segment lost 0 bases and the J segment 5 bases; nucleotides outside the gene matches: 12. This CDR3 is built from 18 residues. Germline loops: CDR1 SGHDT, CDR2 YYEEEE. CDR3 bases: TGTGCCAGCAGCTTGGATTGGACAGGGGGAGCATTCAGAGATACGCAGTATTTT. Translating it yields CASSLDWTGGAFRDTQYF.

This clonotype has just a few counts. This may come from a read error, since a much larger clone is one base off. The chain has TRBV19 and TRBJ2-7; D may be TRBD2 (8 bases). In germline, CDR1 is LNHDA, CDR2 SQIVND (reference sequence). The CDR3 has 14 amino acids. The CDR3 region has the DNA TGTGCCAGTAGTCCGGGACAGCGGGGGTACGGGCAGTACTTC. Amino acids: CASSPGQRGYGQYF.

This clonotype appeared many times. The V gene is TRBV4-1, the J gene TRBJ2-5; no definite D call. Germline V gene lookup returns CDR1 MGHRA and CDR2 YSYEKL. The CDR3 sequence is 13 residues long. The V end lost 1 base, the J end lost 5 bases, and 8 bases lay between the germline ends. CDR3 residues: CASSQGLWETQYF. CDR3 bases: TGCGCCAGCAGCCAAGGGCTATGGGAGACCCAGTACTTC.

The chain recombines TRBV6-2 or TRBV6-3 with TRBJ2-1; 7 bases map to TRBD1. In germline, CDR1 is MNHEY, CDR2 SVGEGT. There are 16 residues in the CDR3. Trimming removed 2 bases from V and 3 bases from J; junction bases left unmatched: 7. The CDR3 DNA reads TGTGCCAGCAGTTACACAACAGGGGCCCACTACAATGAGCAGTTCTTC. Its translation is CASSYTTGAHYNEQFF.

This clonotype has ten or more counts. This chain's CDR3 is CASTEKLGTNYGYTF. CDR3 DNA: TGCGCCAGCACCGAGAAACTAGGTACTAACTATGGCTACACCTTC. The chain couples TRBV5-1 to TRBJ1-2; D is ambiguous. V was cut by 6 bases and J by 0 bases, with 15 bases left in between. The CDR3 contains 15 residues. CDR1 and CDR2 (germline): SGHRS, YFSETQ.

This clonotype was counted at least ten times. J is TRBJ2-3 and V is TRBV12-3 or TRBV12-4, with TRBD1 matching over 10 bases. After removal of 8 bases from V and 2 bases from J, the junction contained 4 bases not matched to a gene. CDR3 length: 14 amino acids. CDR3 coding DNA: TGTGCCAGCCGGGACAGGGGCCCCACAGATACGCAGTATTTT. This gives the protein CASRDRGPTDTQYF.

CDR3 residues: CASSPHTTGSNEQYF. CDR3 DNA: TGTGCCAGCAGCCCCCACACGACAGGGTCCAACGAGCAGTACTTC. The rearrangement links TRBV9 to TRBJ2-7, with TRBD1 matching over 7 bases. Unmatched junction bases numbered 12, after V lost 4 bases and J lost 5 bases. The CDR3 covers 15 residues. CDR1 and CDR2 (germline): SGDLS, YYNGEE.